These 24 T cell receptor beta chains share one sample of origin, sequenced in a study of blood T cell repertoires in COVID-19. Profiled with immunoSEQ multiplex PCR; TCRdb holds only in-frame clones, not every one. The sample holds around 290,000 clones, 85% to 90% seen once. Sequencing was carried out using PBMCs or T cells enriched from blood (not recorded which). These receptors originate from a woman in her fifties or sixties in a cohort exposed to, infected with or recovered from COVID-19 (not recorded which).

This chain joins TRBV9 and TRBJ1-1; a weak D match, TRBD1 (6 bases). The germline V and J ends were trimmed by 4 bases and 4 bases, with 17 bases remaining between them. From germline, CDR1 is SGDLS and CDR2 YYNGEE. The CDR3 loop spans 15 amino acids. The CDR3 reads CASSPTTGTFTEAFF. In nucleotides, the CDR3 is TGTGCCAGCAGCCCAACGACAGGAACGTTCACTGAAGCTTTCTTT.

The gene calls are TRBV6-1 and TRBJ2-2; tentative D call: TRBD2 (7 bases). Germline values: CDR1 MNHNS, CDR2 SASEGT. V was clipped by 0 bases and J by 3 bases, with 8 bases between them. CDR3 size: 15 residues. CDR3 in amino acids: CASSEAGGHTGELFF. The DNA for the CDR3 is TGTGCCAGCAGTGAAGCCGGGGGGCACACCGGGGAGCTGTTTTTT.

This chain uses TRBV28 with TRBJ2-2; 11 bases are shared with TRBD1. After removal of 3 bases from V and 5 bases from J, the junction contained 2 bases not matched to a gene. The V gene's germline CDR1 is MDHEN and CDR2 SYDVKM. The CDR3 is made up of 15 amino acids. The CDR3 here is CASSLDRGQTGELFF. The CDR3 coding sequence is TGTGCCAGCAGTTTGGACAGGGGGCAGACCGGGGAGCTGTTTTTT.

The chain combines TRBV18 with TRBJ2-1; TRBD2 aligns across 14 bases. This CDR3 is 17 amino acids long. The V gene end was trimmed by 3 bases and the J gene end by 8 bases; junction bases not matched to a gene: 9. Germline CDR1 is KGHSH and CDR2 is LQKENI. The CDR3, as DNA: TGTGCCAGCTCACCTGGCGGGACTAGCGGGAGTGGCTATGAGCAGTTCTTC. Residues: CASSPGGTSGSGYEQFF. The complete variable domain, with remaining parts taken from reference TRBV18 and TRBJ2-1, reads NAGVMQNPRHLVRRRGQEARLRCSPMKGHSHVYWYRQLPEEGLKFMVYLQKENIIDESGMPKERFSAEFPKEGPSILRIQQVVRGDSAAYFCASSPGGTSGSGYEQFFGPGTRLTVL.

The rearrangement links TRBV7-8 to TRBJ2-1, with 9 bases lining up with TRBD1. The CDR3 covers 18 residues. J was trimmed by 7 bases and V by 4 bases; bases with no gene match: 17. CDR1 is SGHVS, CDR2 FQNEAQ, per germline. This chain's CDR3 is CASSSYVEAGTGKNEQFF. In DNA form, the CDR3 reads TGTGCCAGCAGCTCCTACGTCGAAGCCGGGACAGGGAAAAATGAGCAGTTCTTC.

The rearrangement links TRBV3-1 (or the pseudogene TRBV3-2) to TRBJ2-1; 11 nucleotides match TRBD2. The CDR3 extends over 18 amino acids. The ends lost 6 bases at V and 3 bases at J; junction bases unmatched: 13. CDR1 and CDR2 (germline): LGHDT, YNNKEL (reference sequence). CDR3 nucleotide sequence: TGTGCCAGCAGTAGGGGCCTTAGCGGGAGGGCCCGCTACAATGAGCAGTTCTTC. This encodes CASSRGLSGRARYNEQFF.

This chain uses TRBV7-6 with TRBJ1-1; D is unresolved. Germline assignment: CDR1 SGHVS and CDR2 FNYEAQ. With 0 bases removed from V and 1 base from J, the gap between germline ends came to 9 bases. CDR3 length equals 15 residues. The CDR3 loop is CASSLADTANTEAFF. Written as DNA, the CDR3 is TGTGCCAGCAGCTTAGCCGACACGGCGAACACTGAAGCTTTCTTT.

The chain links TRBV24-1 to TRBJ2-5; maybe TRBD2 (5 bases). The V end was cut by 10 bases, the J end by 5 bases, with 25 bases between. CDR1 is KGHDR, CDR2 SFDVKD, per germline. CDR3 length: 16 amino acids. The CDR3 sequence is CATPLGLAFWSETQYF. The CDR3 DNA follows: TGTGCCACTCCCTTAGGGCTAGCTTTCTGGTCGGAGACCCAGTACTTC.

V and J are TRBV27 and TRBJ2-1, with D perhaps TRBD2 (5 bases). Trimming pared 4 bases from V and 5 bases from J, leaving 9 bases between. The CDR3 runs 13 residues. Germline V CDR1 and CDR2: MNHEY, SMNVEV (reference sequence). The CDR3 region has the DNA TGTGCCAGCAGTTCCCGGGGTGACAATGAGCAGTTCTTC. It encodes CASSSRGDNEQFF.

Written as DNA, the CDR3 is TGTGCCAGCAGCCACCCACCGTCTAGGGGTCAGCCGGGCAGAGAGCAGTACTTC. This codes for CASSHPPSRGQPGREQYF. The V and J genes are TRBV7-2 and TRBJ2-7; TRBD1 is a possible D gene (5 bases). CDR1 is SGHTA, CDR2 FQGNSA, per germline. The CDR3 extends over 18 amino acids. Trimming stripped 5 bases from V and 7 bases from J, with 30 bases between.

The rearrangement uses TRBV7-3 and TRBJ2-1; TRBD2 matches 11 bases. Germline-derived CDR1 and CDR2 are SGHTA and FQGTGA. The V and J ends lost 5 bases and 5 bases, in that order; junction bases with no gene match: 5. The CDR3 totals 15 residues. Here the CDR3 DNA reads TGTGCCAGCAGCCAACTAGCGGGAGCCCACAATGAGCAGTTCTTC. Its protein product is CASSQLAGAHNEQFF.

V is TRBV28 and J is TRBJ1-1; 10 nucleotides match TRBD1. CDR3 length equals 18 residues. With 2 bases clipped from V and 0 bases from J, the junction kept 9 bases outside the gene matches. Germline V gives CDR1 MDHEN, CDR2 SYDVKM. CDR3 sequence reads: CASSLNLRTGGMNTEAFF. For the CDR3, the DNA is TGTGCCAGCAGTTTAAATTTGAGGACAGGGGGTATGAACACTGAAGCTTTCTTT.

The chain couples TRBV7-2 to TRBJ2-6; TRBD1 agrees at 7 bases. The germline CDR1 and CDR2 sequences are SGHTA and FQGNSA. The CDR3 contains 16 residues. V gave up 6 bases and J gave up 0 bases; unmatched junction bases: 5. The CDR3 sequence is CASSRDSRSGANVLTF. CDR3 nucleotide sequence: TGTGCCAGCAGTCGGGACAGTCGCTCTGGGGCCAACGTCCTGACTTTC.

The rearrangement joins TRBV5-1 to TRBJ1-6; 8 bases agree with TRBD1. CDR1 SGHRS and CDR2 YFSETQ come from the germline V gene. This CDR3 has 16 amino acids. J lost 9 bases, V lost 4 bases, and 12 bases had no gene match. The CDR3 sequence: CASSPGPRTGSSPLHF. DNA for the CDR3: TGCGCCAGCAGCCCGGGACCCCGGACAGGGAGTTCACCCCTCCACTTT.

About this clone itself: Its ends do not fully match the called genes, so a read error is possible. This CDR3 reads CASTLDRGANSPLHF. The CDR3 bases are TGTGCCAGCACCTTAGACAGGGGTGCTAATTCACCCCTCCACTTT. The chain carries TRBV7-2 and TRBJ1-6; 8 bases align to TRBD1. Germline CDR1 reads SGHTA; CDR2 reads FQGNSA. The CDR3 is 15 residues long.

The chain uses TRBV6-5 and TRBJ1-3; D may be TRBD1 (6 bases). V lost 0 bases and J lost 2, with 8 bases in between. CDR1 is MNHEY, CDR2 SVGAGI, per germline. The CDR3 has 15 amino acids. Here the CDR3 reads CASSYSQGPGNTIYF. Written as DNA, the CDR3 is TGTGCCAGCAGTTACTCACAGGGCCCTGGAAACACCATATATTTT.

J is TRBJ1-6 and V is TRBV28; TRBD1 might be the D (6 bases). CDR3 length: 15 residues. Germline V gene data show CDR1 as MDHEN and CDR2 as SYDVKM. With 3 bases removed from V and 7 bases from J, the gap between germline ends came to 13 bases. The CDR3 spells CASSLGGLKNSPLHF. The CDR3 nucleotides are TGTGCCAGCAGTTTGGGGGGGCTGAAGAATTCACCCCTCCACTTT.

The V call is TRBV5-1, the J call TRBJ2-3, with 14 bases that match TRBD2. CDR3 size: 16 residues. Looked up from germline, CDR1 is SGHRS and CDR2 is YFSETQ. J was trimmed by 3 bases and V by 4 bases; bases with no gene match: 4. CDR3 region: CASSPGTSGSTDTQYF. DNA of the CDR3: TGCGCCAGCAGCCCTGGGACTAGCGGGAGTACAGATACGCAGTATTTT.

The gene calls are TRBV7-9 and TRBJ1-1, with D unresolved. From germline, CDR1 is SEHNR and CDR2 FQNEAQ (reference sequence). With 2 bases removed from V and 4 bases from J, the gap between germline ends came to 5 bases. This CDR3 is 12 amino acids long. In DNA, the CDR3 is TGTGCCAGCAGCTTAAGAGTCACTGAAGCTTTCTTT. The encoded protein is CASSLRVTEAFF.

DNA for the CDR3: TGTGCCAGCAGTAGCGCGAGAGTCGGCGGGGAGCTGTTTTTT. This encodes CASSSARVGGELFF. V usage is TRBV28 and J usage is TRBJ2-2; D is unresolved. This CDR3 comprises 14 residues. Germline values: CDR1 MDHEN, CDR2 SYDVKM. The V gene lost 5 bases and the J gene lost 7 bases, with 14 bases spanning the gap.

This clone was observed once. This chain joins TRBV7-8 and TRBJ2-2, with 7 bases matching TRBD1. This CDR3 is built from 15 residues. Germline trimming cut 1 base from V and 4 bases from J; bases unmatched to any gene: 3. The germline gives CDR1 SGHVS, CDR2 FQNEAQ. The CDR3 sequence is CASSLGGQSTGELFF. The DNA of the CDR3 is TGTGCCAGCAGCTTAGGGGGACAGTCCACCGGGGAGCTGTTTTTT. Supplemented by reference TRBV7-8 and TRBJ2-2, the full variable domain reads GAGVSQSPRYKVAKRGQDVALRCDPISGHVSLFWYQQALGQGPEFLTYFQNEAQLDKSGLPSDRFFAERPEGSVSTLKIQRTQQEDSAVYLCASSLGGQSTGELFFGEGSRLTVL.

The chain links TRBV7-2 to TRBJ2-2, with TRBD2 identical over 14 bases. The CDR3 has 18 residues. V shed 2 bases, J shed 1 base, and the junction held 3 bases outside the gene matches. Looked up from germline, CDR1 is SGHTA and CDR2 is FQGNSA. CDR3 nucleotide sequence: TGTGCCAGCAGCTTAAGACTAGCGGGAGGGAGGAACACCGGGGAGCTGTTTTTT. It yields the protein CASSLRLAGGRNTGELFF.

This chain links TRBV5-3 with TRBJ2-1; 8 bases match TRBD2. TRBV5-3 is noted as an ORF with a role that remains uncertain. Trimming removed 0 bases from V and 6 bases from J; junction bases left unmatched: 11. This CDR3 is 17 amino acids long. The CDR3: CARSLEFAWAGGNEQFF. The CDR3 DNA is TGTGCCAGAAGCTTGGAGTTCGCGTGGGCGGGAGGCAATGAGCAGTTCTTC.

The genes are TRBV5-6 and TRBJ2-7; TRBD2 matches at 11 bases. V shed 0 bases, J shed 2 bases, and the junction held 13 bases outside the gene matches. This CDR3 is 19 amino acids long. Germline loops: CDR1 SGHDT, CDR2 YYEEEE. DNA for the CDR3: TGTGCCAGCAGCTTGGCCGAGGCTAGCGGGAGGTCGCTAACCTACGAGCAGTACTTC. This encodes CASSLAEASGRSLTYEQYF. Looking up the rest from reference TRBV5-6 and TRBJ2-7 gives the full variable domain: DAGVTQSPTHLIKTRGQQVTLRCSPKSGHDTVSWYQQALGQGPQFIFQYYEEEERQRGNFPDRFSGHQFPNYSSELNVNALLLGDSALYLCASSLAEASGRSLTYEQYFGPGTRLTVT.